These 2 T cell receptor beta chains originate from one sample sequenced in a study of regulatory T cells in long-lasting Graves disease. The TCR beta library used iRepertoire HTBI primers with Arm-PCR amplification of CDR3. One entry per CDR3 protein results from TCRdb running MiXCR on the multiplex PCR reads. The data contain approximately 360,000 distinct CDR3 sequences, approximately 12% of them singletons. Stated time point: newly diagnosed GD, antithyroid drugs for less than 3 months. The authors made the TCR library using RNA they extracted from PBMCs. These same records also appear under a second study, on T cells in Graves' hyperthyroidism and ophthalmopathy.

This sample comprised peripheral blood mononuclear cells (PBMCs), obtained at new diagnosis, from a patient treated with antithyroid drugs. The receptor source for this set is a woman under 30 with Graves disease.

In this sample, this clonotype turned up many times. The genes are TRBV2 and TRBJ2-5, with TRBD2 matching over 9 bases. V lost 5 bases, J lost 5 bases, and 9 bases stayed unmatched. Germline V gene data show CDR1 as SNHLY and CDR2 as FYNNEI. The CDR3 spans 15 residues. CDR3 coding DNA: TGTGCCAGCAGTTCCGGGGGACTAGCAGGCGAGACCCAGTACTTC. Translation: CASSSGGLAGETQYF.

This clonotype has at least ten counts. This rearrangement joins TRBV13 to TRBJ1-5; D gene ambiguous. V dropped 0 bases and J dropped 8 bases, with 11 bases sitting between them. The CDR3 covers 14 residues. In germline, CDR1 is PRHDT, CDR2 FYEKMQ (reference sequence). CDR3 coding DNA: TGTGCCAGCAGCTTAGGGGCGGGGTGGGAGCCCCAGCATTTT. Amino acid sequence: CASSLGAGWEPQHF.